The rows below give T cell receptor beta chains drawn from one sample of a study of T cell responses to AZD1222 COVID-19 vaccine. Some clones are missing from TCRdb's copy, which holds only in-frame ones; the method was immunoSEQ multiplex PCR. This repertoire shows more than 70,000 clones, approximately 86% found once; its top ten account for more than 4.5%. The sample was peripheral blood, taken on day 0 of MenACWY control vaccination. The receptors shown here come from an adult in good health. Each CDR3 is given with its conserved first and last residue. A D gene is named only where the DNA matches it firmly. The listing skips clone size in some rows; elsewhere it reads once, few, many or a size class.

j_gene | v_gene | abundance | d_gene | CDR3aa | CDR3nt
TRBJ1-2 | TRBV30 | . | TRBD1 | CAWSGTGVTNYGYTF | TGTGCCTGGAGCGGGACAGGGGTAACAAACTATGGCTACACCTTC
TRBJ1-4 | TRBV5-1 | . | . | CASSLGAGAQEKLFF | TGCGCCAGCAGCTTGGGGGCGGGGGCGCAGGAAAAACTGTTTTTT
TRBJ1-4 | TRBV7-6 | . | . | CASGSELGGTNEKLFF | TGTGCCAGCGGCTCAGAACTGGGGGGAACTAATGAAAAACTGTTTTTT
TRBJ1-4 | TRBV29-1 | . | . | CSVEDSTAVGEKLFF | TGCAGCGTTGAAGATAGTACGGCAGTCGGTGAAAAACTGTTTTTT
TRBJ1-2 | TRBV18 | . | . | CASSPAVRVMANYGYTF | TGTGCCAGCTCACCGGCAGTGAGGGTTATGGCTAACTATGGCTACACCTTC
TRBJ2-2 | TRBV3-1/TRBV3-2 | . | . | CASSPQGPGELFF | TGTGCCAGCAGCCCCCAGGGGCCCGGGGAGCTGTTTTTT
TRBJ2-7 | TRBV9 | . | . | CASSPTRDPFYEQYF | TGTGCCAGCAGCCCCACTCGGGACCCCTTCTACGAGCAGTACTTC
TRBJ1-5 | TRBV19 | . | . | CATDRGGHQPQHF | TGTGCCACCGACCGAGGGGGGCATCAGCCCCAGCATTTT
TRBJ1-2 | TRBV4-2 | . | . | CASSQAQGTNYGYTF | TGTGCCAGCAGCCAAGCTCAGGGGACAAACTATGGCTACACCTTC
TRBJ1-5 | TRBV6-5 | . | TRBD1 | CASSYSRGSQPQHF | TGTGCCAGCAGTTACAGCAGGGGGAGTCAGCCCCAGCATTTT
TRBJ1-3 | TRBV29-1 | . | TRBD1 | CSVRTGASGNTIYF | TGCAGCGTTCGTACAGGGGCATCTGGAAACACCATATATTTT
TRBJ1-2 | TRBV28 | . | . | CASSSSGLRGYTF | TGTGCCAGCAGTTCGTCGGGGTTACGAGGCTACACCTTC
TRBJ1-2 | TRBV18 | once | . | CASSPAVYPTTNYGYTF | TGTGCCAGCTCACCGGCCGTGTACCCCACAACTAACTATGGCTACACCTTC
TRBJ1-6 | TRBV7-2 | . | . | CASSLVRANSPLHF | TGTGCCAGCAGCTTAGTACGGGCTAATTCACCCCTCCACTTT
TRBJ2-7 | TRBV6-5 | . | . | CASIGQGYEQYF | TGTGCCAGCATAGGGCAGGGTTACGAGCAGTACTTC
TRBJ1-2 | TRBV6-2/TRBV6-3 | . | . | CASSYSISYGYTF | TGTGCCAGCAGTTACTCGATAAGCTATGGCTACACCTTC